A single sample is the source of the 4 T cell receptor beta chains below, sequenced in a study of shared clonotypes between healthy human individuals. Generated by immunoSEQ multiplex PCR, the TCRdb table keeps only in-frame clones and is missing some. The sample contains 100,000 or so clones, just over 65% of which appear only once. The material sequenced was memory CD8+ T cells sorted from blood. Subset reported: CD45RO+ cells pooled with CCR7-negative TemRA cells. The receptors stem from a woman aged 25 to 39 in good health.

The V gene is TRBV2, the J gene TRBJ1-5; TRBD1 aligns across 12 bases. With V trimmed by 5 bases and J by 4 bases, 6 bases remained unmatched. The CDR3 runs 16 residues. CDR1 and CDR2 from the germline V gene are SNHLY and FYNNEI. CDR3 region: CASSRPGQGANQPQHF. The CDR3, as DNA: TGTGCCAGCAGTCGACCGGGACAGGGGGCTAATCAGCCCCAGCATTTT.

This clone occurred once. J is TRBJ2-6 and V is TRBV27, with D possibly matching TRBD2 (6 bases). The CDR3 runs to 16 residues. The germline gives CDR1 MNHEY, CDR2 SMNVEV (reference sequence). Trimming pared 6 bases from V and 0 bases from J, leaving 12 bases between. This chain's CDR3 is CASRGGRSSGANVLTF. The CDR3 DNA sequence: TGTGCCAGCAGGGGGGGACGATCCTCTGGGGCCAACGTCCTGACTTTC.

The V and J genes are TRBV19 and TRBJ1-5; perhaps TRBD1 as D (6 bases). Germline V gene data show CDR1 as LNHDA and CDR2 as SQIVND (reference sequence). CDR3 length equals 14 residues. The germline V and J ends were trimmed by 4 bases and 8 bases, with 15 bases remaining between them. Written as DNA, the CDR3 is TGTGCCAGTAGTACCCACAGGGTCGGGGAGCCCCAGCATTTT. It yields the protein CASSTHRVGEPQHF.

The rearrangement uses TRBV29-1 and TRBJ2-3, with 8 bases identical to TRBD1. J lost 2 bases, V lost 3 bases, and 19 bases had no gene match. The CDR3 spans 19 residues. Per the germline V gene, CDR1 is SQVTM and CDR2 is ANQGSEA. CDR3 residues: CSVDHMEVDREIDTDTQYF. CDR3 nucleotides: TGCAGCGTTGACCACATGGAGGTGGACAGGGAAATTGACACAGATACGCAGTATTTT.